Sequencing of this TCR beta chain was carried out in a study of blood T cell repertoires in COVID-19. In the study overall: Samples taken during acute and convalescent COVID-19 were collected in the United States, Italy and Spain. PBMCs, B-cell-depleted T cells, or T cells provided the cDNA or gDNA that made up the material.

Source study methods: Amplifying reference gene primers gave estimates of nucleated cell counts. Some clones are missing from TCRdb's copy, which holds only in-frame ones; the method was immunoSEQ multiplex PCR. V and J calls and clone size are given by that table; D and trimming were obtained from the DNA. The profile shows more than 200,000 clones, less than 90% of them singletons. Germline V gene lookup returns CDR1 WSHSY and CDR2 SAAADI. The CDR3 loop spans 15 amino acids. Trimming cost V 3 bases and J 1 base; bases outside gene matches: 5. The TCR sequence derives from a man between 35 and 55 years old with acute or convalescent COVID-19. V and J are TRBV10-2 and TRBJ1-2, with 7 positions matching TRBD1. The sequenced sample consisted of peripheral blood. The CDR3 coding sequence is TGCGCCAGCAGTGACAGGGGGAGTAGTAACTATGGCTACACCTTC. Translated, it gives CASSDRGSSNYGYTF.